This is a list of T cell receptor beta chains from one sample in a study of blood T cells in healthy people across ages. From the 5' RACE reads, TCRdb called clonotypes with MiXCR, one entry per CDR3 protein. Among 1.5 million to 2 million distinct CDR3 sequences listed, 28% were seen once. Source material: blood. These receptors were obtained from a woman younger than 45 in good health. The CDR3 runs from the conserved cysteine through the conserved F or W. D genes are given only for firm matches. Clone size is not always given. Where it is, it says once, few, many or a class for expanded clones.

V gene	clone size	D gene	J gene	CDR3 protein	CDR3 DNA
TRBV20-1	few	TRBD2	TRBJ2-3	CSEGRASTDAQYF	TGCAGTGAGGGGAGGGCTAGCACAGATGCGCAGTATTTT
TRBV4-2	few	TRBD1	TRBJ1-2	CASSQLGQYGYTF	TGTGCCAGCAGCCAATTGGGACAGTATGGCTACACCTTC
TRBV5-6	few	TRBD2	TRBJ2-1	CASGLRLATNEQFF	TGTGCCAGCGGCTTGCGACTAGCGACCAATGAGCAGTTCTTC
TRBV6-2/TRBV6-3	many	TRBD1	TRBJ1-2	CASSSTGGAVDGYTF	TGTGCCAGCAGCTCAACAGGGGGCGCAGTCGATGGCTACACCTTC
TRBV9	.	.	TRBJ2-2	CASSLGVRPNTGELFF	TGTGCCAGCAGCCTAGGAGTGCGTCCGAACACCGGGGAGCTGTTTTTT
TRBV3-1	.	TRBD2	TRBJ2-7	CASSQRTSGRRDEQYF	TGTGCCAGCAGCCAAAGGACTAGCGGGAGGCGTGACGAGCAGTACTTC
TRBV2	few	.	TRBJ2-5	CASEARQGETQYF	TGTGCCAGCGAAGCGCGGCAGGGCGAGACCCAGTACTTC
TRBV28	few	TRBD1	TRBJ1-6	CASRVGQARNSPLHF	TGTGCCAGCAGGGTGGGACAGGCGAGGAATTCACCCCTCCACTTT
TRBV2	few	.	TRBJ1-5	CASSEAFEYQPQHF	TGTGCCAGCAGTGAAGCTTTTGAGTATCAGCCCCAGCATTTT
TRBV2	few	TRBD1	TRBJ2-7	CASSKQGAAYEQYF	TGTGCCAGCAGTAAACAGGGGGCCGCCTACGAGCAGTACTTC
TRBV4-1	.	TRBD2	TRBJ2-3	CASSPVGGGQGTQYF	TGCGCCAGCAGCCCCGTCGGGGGGGGGCAGGGTACGCAGTATTTT
TRBV18	few	.	TRBJ2-7	CASSPNYLGEQYF	TGTGCCAGCTCACCAAATTATCTCGGCGAGCAGTACTTC
TRBV10-3	.	.	TRBJ1-2	CATHKPDGRTSYDYTF	TGTGCCACACACAAACCGGACGGCAGAACCTCCTATGACTACACCTTC
TRBV29-1	many	.	TRBJ2-1	CSAWRTDYNEQFF	TGCAGCGCTTGGAGGACGGATTACAATGAGCAGTTCTTC
TRBV29-1	.	.	TRBJ2-1	CSVQSGQETQFF	TGCAGCGTTCAAAGCGGACAAGAGACCCAGTTCTTC
TRBV12-5	few	TRBD1	TRBJ2-2	CASGLGTGTAVTGELFF	TGTGCTAGTGGTTTAGGGACAGGGACGGCGGTAACCGGGGAGCTGTTTTTT
TRBV4-1	.	TRBD2	TRBJ2-1	CASSQTRLAHEQFF	TGCGCCAGCAGCCAGACCCGACTAGCCCATGAGCAGTTCTTC
TRBV29-1	few	TRBD1	TRBJ1-6	CSVEDRARGTAVF	TGCAGCGTTGAAGATAGGGCCCGCGGGACAGCAGTTTTT